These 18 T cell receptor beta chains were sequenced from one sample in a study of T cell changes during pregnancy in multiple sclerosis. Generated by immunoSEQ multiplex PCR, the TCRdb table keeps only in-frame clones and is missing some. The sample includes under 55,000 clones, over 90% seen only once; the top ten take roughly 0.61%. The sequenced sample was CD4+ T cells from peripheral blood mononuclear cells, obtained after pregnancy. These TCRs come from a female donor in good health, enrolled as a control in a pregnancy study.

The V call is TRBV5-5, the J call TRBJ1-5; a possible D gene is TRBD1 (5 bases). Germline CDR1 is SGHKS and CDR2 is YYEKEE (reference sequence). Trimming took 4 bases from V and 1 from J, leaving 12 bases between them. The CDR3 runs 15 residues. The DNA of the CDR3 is TGTGCCAGCAGCCCTGGGAGGGGCAGCAATCAGCCCCAGCATTTT. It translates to CASSPGRGSNQPQHF.

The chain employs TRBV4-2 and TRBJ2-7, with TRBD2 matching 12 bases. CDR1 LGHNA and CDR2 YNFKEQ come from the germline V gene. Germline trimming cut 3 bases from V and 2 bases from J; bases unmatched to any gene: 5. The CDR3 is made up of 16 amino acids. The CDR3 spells CASSQLAGGLTYEQYF. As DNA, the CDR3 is TGTGCCAGCAGCCAGCTAGCGGGGGGGCTTACCTACGAGCAGTACTTC.

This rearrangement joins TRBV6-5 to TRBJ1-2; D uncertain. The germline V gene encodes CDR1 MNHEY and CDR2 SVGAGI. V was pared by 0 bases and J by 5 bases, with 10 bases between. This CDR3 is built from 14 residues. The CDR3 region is CASSYSEGAYGYTF. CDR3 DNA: TGTGCCAGCAGTTACTCAGAGGGAGCGTATGGCTACACCTTC.

The DNA of the CDR3 is TGTGCCAGCAAGGCCCGGGACAGGGAAGGCTACACCTTC. This codes for CASKARDREGYTF. The V and J genes are TRBV6-6 and TRBJ1-2, with 9 bases matching TRBD1. The CDR3 spans 13 residues. V dropped 7 bases and J dropped 8; count of bases not matched to a gene: 8. Germline V lookup: CDR1 MNHNY, CDR2 SVGAGI (reference sequence).

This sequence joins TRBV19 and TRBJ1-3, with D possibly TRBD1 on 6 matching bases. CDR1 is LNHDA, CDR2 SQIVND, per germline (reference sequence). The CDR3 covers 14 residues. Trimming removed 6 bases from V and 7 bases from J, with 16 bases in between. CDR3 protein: CASRMTGPGNTIYF. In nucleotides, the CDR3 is TGTGCCAGTAGGATGACAGGTCCAGGGAACACCATATATTTT.

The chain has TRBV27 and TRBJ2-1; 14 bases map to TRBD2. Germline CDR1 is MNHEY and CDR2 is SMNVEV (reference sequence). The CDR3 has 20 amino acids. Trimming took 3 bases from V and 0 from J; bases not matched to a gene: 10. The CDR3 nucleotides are TGTGCCAGCAGTTTGAGATTGAGACTAGCGGGAGGGGGCTCCTACAATGAGCAGTTCTTC. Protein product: CASSLRLRLAGGGSYNEQFF.

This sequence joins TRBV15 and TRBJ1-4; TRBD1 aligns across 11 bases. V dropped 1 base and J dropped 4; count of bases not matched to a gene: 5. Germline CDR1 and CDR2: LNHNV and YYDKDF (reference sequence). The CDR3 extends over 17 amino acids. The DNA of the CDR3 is TGTGCCACCAGCAGAGCGGACAGGGGGCAAAATAATGAAAAACTGTTTTTT. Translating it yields CATSRADRGQNNEKLFF. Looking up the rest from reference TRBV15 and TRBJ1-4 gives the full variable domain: DAMVIQNPRYQVTQFGKPVTLSCSQTLNHNVMYWYQQKSSQAPKLLFHYYDKDFNNEADTPDNFQSRRPNTSFCFLDIRSPGLGDTAMYLCATSRADRGQNNEKLFFGSGTQLSVL.

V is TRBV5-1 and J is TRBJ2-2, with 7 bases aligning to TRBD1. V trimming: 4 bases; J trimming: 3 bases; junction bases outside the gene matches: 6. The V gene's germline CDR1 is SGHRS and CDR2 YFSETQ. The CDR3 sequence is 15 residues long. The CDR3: CASSQGVPDTGELFF. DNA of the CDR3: TGCGCCAGCAGCCAGGGGGTACCTGACACCGGGGAGCTGTTTTTT.

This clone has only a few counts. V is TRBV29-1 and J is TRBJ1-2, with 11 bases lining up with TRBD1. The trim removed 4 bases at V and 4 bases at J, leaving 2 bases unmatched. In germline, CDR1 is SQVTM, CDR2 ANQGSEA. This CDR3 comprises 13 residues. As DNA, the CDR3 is TGCAGCGTTGCGGGACAGGGGGGCTATGGCTACACCTTC. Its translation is CSVAGQGGYGYTF. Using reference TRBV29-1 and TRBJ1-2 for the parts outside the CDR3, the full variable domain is SAVISQKPSRDICQRGTSLTIQCQVDSQVTMMFWYRQQPGQSLTLIATANQGSEATYESGFVIDKFPISRPNLTFSTLTVSNMSPEDSSIYLCSVAGQGGYGYTFGSGTRLTVV.

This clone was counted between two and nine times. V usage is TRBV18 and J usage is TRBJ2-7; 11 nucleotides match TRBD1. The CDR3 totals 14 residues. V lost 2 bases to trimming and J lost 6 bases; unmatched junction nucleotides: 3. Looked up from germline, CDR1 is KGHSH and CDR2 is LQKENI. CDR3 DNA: TGTGCCAGCTCACCAGGACAGGGGGCGGGCGAGCAGTACTTC. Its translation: CASSPGQGAGEQYF.

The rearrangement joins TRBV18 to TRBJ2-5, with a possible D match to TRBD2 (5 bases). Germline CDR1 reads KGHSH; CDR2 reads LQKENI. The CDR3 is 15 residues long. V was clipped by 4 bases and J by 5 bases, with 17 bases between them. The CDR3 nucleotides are TGTGCCAGCTCACTCCGGACGGACCCGGGGGAGACCCAGTACTTC. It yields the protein CASSLRTDPGETQYF. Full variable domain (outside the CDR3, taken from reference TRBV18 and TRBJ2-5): NAGVMQNPRHLVRRRGQEARLRCSPMKGHSHVYWYRQLPEEGLKFMVYLQKENIIDESGMPKERFSAEFPKEGPSILRIQQVVRGDSAAYFCASSLRTDPGETQYFGPGTRLLVL.

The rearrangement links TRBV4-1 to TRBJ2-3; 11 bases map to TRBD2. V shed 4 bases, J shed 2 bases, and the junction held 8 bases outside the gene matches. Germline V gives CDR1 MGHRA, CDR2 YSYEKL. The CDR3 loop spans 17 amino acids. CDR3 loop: CASSPPTSGSPTDTQYF. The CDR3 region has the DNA TGCGCCAGCAGCCCCCCAACTAGCGGGAGCCCCACAGATACGCAGTATTTT.

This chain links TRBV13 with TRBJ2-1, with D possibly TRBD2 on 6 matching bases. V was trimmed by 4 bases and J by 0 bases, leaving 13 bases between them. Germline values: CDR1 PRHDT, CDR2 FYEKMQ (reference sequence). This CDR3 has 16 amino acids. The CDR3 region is CASSWMGGSSYNEQFF. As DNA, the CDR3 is TGTGCCAGCAGCTGGATGGGAGGAAGCTCCTACAATGAGCAGTTCTTC.

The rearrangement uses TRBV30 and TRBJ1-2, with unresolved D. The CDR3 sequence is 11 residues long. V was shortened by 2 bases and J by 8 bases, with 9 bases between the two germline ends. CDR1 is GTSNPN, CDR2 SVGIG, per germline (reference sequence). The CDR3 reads CAWSPSGGYTF. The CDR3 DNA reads TGTGCCTGGAGTCCGTCGGGGGGCTACACCTTC.

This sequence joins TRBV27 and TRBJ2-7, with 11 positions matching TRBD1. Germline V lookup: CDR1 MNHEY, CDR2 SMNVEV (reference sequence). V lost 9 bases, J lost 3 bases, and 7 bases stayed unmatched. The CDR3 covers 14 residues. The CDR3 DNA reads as TGTGCCAGTTCTCCCGGGACAGGGGGCTACGAGCAGTACTTC. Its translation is CASSPGTGGYEQYF.

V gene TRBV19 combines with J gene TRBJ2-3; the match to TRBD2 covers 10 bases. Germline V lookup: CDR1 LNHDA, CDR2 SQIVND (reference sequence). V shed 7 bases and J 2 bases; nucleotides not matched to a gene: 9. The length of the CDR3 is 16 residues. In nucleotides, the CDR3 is TGTGCCAGTACCGATTTAGCGGGGGGAATCACAGATACGCAGTATTTT. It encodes CASTDLAGGITDTQYF. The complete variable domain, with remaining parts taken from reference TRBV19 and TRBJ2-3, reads DGGITQSPKYLFRKEGQNVTLSCEQNLNHDAMYWYRQDPGQGLRLIYYSQIVNDFQKGDIAEGYSVSREKKESFPLTVTSAQKNPTAFYLCASTDLAGGITDTQYFGPGTRLTVL.

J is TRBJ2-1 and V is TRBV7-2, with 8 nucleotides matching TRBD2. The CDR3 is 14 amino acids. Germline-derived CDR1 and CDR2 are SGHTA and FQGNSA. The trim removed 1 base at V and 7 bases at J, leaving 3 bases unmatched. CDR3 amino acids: CASSLVVAGNEQFF. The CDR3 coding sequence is TGTGCCAGCAGCTTAGTGGTAGCGGGAAATGAGCAGTTCTTC. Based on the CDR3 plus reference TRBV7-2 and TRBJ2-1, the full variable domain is GAGVSQSPSNKVTEKGKDVELRCDPISGHTALYWYRQSLGQGLEFLIYFQGNSAPDKSGLPSDRFSAERTGGSVSTLTIQRTQQEDSAVYLCASSLVVAGNEQFFGPGTRLTVL.

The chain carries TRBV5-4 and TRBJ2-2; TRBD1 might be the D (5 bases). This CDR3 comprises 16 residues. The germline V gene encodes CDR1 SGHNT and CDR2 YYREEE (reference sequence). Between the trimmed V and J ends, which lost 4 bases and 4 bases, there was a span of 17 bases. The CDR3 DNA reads TGTGCCAGCAGCCTGGGGCGGCGTCTCCTCACCGGGGAGCTGTTTTTT. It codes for CASSLGRRLLTGELFF.